Below, 13 T cell receptor beta chains from the same sample are listed, as sequenced in a study of metastatic and nonmetastatic thyroid tumors. Each patient went into thyroid surgery without having received any treatment. TCRdb used MiXCR to call clones anew from the PCR reads. This sample carries 3,500 to 5,000 clones, around 34% of them seen once, and the ten largest clones take roughly a quarter. What was sequenced was adjacent normal tissue. Every receptor here comes from a female donor with papillary thyroid cancer or a benign thyroid nodule (not recorded which). Some clones in this sample may be carry-over from other donors' samples.

With respect to this clone: Because it lacks the conserved phenylalanine or tryptophan at the end, this CDR3 is likely a read error. The chain joins TRBV27 to TRBJ2-2; a weak D match, TRBD2 (6 bases). The CDR3 contains 12 residues. Germline-derived CDR1 and CDR2 are MNHEY and SMNVEV (reference sequence). The CDR3 sequence is CVSRPGAGELFY. CDR3 bases: TGTGTCAGCAGACCGGGAGCAGGGGAGCTGTTTTAT.

This clone was seen ten or more times. This chain uses TRBV6-1 with TRBJ1-6; no reliable D call. V lost 9 bases, J lost 7 bases, and 16 bases lay in between. The germline gives CDR1 MNHNS, CDR2 SASEGT. The CDR3 has 14 amino acids. CDR3 sequence (DNA): TGTGCCAGTAATATCTCTCCGGGAAATTCACCCCTCCACTTT. Translation gives CASNISPGNSPLHF.

CDR3 sequence (DNA): TGTGCCAGCAGTTACAGATGGAGTGGCTACACCTTC. Translating it yields CASSYRWSGYTF. V is TRBV6-2 or TRBV6-3 and J is TRBJ1-2, with D unclear. The germline V gene has CDR1 MNHEY and CDR2 SVGEGT. Trimming left V 2 bases short and J 7 bases short, with 8 bases between. CDR3 length: 12 amino acids.

CDR3 residues: CASSGCYTDTQYF. Written as DNA, the CDR3 is TGTGCCAGCAGTGGATGCTACACAGATACGCAGTATTTT. The chain couples TRBV2 to TRBJ2-3; D unclear. From germline, CDR1 is SNHLY and CDR2 FYNNEI. The CDR3 contains 13 residues. The V gene lost 4 bases and the J gene lost 2 bases, with 7 bases spanning the gap.

About this clone itself: The germline gene is not matched at one end of the junction; a read error may be the cause. The chain has TRBV6-1 and TRBJ2-6, with D possibly being TRBD1 (5 bases). This CDR3 has 16 amino acids. Germline CDR1 is MNHNS and CDR2 is SASEGT. The DNA for the CDR3 is TGTGCGAGCCGAACCGGACGCACCTCTGGGGCCAACATCCTGACTTTC. Its translation: CASRTGRTSGANILTF.

This clone turned up a few times. This chain uses TRBV28 with TRBJ1-1; D possibly corresponds to TRBD1 (6 bases). V lost 8 bases, J lost 8 bases, and 18 bases lay in between. The length of the CDR3 is 13 residues. Germline CDR1 MDHEN, CDR2 SYDVKM. CDR3 residues: CASQDGQPGEAFF. CDR3 DNA sequence: TGTGCCAGCCAAGACGGACAGCCAGGGGAAGCTTTCTTT.

In the case of this clone: A clone one base away is much larger, so this may be a read error. The V call is TRBV5-1, the J call TRBJ2-1, with 7 bases matching TRBD2. The J segment lost 7 bases and the V segment lost 4 bases, leaving 11 bases of the junction unmatched. CDR1 and CDR2 (germline): SGHRS, YFSETQ. The CDR3 extends over 15 amino acids. CDR3 nucleotides: TGCGCCAGCAGCCTTAGGACTAGAGGGTCTAATGAGCAGTTCTTC. Its protein product is CASSLRTRGSNEQFF.

A few counts support this clone. This rearrangement joins TRBV12-3 or TRBV12-4 to TRBJ2-1; D gene uncertain. Trimming removed 7 bases from V and 6 bases from J, with 16 bases in between. The CDR3 runs to 14 residues. This chain's CDR3 is CASIHDRAPNEQFF. The CDR3 nucleotides are TGTGCCAGCATCCATGACCGGGCACCCAATGAGCAGTTCTTC.

The chain combines TRBV15 with TRBJ1-1; D is possibly TRBD1 (5 bases). V shed 5 bases and J shed 1 base, with 11 bases lying between them. The V gene's germline CDR1 is LNHNV and CDR2 YYDKDF (reference sequence). The CDR3 contains 14 residues. The CDR3 DNA reads as TGTGCCACCAGCTTTTCGCAGGGGAACACTGAAGCTTTCTTT. It translates to CATSFSQGNTEAFF.

This chain uses TRBV19 with TRBJ2-2; the D gene is possibly TRBD1 (6 bases). Germline V CDR1 and CDR2: LNHDA, SQIVND (reference sequence). V was clipped by 5 bases and J by 8 bases, with 12 bases between them. The CDR3 contains 13 residues. CDR3 sequence reads: CASSQGTSGELFF. CDR3 DNA: TGTGCCAGTAGTCAGGGGACGTCGGGGGAGCTGTTTTTT.

In regard to this clone: At one boundary the junction diverges from the germline segment, which might be a read error. J is TRBJ1-4 and V is TRBV20-1; D unresolved. The CDR3 is 14 residues long. The germline gives CDR1 DFQATT, CDR2 SNEGSKA (reference sequence). CDR3 in DNA: TGCAGCGCTAGTAAAGGGTCTTCTAATGAAAAACTGTTTTTT. It is translated as CSASKGSSNEKLFF.

The chain is built from TRBV9 and TRBJ2-2; D call uncertain. Germline V gene lookup returns CDR1 SGDLS and CDR2 YYNGEE. V was cut by 4 bases and J by 4 bases, with 17 bases left in between. The CDR3 spans 16 residues. The CDR3 spells CASSPRLLWVTGELFF. CDR3 DNA sequence: TGTGCCAGCAGCCCCCGTTTGTTGTGGGTCACCGGGGAGCTGTTTTTT. Drawing the rest from reference TRBV9 and TRBJ2-2, the complete variable domain is DSGVTQTPKHLITATGQRVTLRCSPRSGDLSVYWYQQSLDQGLQFLIQYYNGEERAKGNILERFSAQQFPDLHSELNLSSLELGDSALYFCASSPRLLWVTGELFFGEGSRLTVL.

CDR3: CASHWVYNSPLHF. The CDR3 DNA follows: TGTGCCAGCCACTGGGTCTATAATTCACCCCTCCACTTT. This chain joins TRBV6-1 and TRBJ1-6; D remains ambiguous. The CDR3 totals 13 residues. The germline gives CDR1 MNHNS, CDR2 SASEGT. Trimming removed 8 bases at V and 3 bases at J, with 8 bases between.